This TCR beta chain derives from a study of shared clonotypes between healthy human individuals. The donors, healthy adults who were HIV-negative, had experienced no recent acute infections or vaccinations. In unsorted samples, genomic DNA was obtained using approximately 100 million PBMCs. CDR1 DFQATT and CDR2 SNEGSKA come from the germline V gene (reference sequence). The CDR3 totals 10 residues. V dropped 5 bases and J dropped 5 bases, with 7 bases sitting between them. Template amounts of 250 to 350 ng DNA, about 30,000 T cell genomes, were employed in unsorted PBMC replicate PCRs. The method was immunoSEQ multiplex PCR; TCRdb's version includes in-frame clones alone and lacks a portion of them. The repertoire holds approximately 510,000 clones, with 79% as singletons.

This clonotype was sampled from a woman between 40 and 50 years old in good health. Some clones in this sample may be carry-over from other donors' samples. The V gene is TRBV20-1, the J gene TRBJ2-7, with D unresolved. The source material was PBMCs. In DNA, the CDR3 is TGCAGTGCTGGAAGTAACGAGCAGTACTTC. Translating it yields CSAGSNEQYF.